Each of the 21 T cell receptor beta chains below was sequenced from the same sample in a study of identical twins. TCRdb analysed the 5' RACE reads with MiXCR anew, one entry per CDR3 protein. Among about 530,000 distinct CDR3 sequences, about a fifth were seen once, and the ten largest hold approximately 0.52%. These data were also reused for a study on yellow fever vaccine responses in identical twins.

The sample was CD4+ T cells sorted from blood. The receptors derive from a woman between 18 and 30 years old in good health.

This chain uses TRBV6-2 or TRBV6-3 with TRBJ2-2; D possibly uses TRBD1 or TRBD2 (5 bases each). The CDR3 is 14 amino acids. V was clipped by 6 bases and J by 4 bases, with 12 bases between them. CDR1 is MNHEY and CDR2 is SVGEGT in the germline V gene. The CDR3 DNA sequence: TGTGCCAGCAGACGGGGCGCAGGCACCGGGGAGCTGTTTTTT. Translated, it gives CASRRGAGTGELFF.

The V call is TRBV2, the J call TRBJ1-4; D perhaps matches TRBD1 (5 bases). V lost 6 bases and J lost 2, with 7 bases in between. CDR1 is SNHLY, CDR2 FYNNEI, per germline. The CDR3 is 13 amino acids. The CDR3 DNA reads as TGTGCCAGCAGGGGGGACACTAATGAAAAACTGTTTTTT. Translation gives CASRGDTNEKLFF.

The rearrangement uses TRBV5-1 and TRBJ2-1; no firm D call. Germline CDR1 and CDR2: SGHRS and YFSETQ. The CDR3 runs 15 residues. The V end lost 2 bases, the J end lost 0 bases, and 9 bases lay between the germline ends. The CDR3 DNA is TGCGCCAGCAGCTTCGCGGATAGCTCCTACAATGAGCAGTTCTTC. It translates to CASSFADSSYNEQFF.

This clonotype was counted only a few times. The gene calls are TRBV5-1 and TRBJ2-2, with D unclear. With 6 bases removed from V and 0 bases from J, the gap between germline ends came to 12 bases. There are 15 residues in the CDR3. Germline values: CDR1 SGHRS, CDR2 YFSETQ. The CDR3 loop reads CASTLGYTNTGELFF. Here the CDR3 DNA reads TGCGCCAGCACCCTAGGCTACACGAACACCGGGGAGCTGTTTTTT.

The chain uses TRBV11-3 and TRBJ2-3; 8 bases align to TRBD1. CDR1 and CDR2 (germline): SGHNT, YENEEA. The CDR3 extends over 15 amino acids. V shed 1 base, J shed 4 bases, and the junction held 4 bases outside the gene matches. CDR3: CASSLAGQAPDTQYF. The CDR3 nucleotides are TGTGCCAGCAGCTTAGCGGGACAGGCGCCAGATACGCAGTATTTT.

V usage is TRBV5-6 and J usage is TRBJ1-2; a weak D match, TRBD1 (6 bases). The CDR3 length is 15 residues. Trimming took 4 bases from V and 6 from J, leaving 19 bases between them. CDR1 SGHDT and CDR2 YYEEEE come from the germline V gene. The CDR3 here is CASSTYRVFLHGYTF. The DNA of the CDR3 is TGTGCCAGCAGCACATACAGGGTTTTCCTCCATGGCTACACCTTC. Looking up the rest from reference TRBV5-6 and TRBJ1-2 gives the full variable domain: DAGVTQSPTHLIKTRGQQVTLRCSPKSGHDTVSWYQQALGQGPQFIFQYYEEEERQRGNFPDRFSGHQFPNYSSELNVNALLLGDSALYLCASSTYRVFLHGYTFGSGTRLTVV.

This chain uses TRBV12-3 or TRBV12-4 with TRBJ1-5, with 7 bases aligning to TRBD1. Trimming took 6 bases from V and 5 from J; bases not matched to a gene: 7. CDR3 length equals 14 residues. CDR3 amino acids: CASSRRQGDQPQHF. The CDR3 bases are TGTGCCAGCAGCCGTAGACAGGGAGATCAGCCCCAGCATTTT.

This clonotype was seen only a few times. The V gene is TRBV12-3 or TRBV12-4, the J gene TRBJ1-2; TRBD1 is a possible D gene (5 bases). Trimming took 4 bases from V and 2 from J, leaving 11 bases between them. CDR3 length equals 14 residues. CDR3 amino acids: CASSSISGNYGYTF. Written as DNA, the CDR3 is TGTGCCAGCAGTTCTATATCAGGGAACTATGGCTACACCTTC.

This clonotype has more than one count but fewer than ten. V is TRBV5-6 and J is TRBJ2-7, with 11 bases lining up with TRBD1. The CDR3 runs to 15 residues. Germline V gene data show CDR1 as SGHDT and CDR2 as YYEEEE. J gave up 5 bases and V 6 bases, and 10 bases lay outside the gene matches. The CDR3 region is CASTYTGTGGNEQYF. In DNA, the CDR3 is TGTGCCAGCACCTATACCGGGACAGGGGGAAACGAGCAGTACTTC.

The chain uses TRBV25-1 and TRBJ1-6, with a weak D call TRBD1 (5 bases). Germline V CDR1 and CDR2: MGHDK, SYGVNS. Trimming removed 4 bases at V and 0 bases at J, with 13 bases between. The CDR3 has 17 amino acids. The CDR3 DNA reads TGTGCCAGCAGTGCGGGACTTCCGAGCTCCTATAATTCACCCCTCCACTTT. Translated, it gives CASSAGLPSSYNSPLHF.

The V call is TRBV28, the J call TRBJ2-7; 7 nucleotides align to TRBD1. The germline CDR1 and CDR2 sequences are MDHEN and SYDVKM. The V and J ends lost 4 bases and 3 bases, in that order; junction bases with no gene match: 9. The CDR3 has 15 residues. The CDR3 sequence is CASSSYPGQFYEQYV. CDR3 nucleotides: TGTGCCAGCAGTTCCTACCCGGGACAGTTCTACGAGCAGTACGTC.

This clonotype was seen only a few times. The CDR3 protein is CASSTPWGNYGYTF. The CDR3 region has the DNA TGTGCCAGCAGTACCCCCTGGGGTAACTATGGCTACACCTTC. The V call is TRBV28, the J call TRBJ1-2; D remains unclear. The CDR3 is made up of 14 amino acids. Germline V lookup: CDR1 MDHEN, CDR2 SYDVKM. V lost 5 bases and J lost 1, with 11 bases in between.

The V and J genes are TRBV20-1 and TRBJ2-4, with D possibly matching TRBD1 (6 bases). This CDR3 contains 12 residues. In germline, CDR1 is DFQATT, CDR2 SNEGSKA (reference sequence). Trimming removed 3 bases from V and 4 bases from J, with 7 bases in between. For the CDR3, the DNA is TGCAGTGCTAGGGACAGAAAAAACATTCAGTACTTC. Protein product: CSARDRKNIQYF.

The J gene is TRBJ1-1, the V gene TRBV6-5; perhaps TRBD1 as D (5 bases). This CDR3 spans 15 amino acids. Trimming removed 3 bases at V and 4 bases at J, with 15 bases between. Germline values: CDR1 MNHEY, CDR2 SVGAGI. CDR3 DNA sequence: TGTGCCAGCAGTTATAATCACCCAGGGAGCACTGAAGCTTTCTTT. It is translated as CASSYNHPGSTEAFF.

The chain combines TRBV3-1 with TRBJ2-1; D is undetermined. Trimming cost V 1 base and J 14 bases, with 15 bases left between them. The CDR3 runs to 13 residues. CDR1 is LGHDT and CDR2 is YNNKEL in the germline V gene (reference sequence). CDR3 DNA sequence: TGTGCCAGCAGCCAAGGGATCGGACCCTTAGAGTTCTTC. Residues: CASSQGIGPLEFF.

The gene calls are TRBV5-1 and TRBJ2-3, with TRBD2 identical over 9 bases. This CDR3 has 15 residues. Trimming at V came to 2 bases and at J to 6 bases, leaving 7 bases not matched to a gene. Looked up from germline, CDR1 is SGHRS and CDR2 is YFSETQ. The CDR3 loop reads CASSFRAGGLDTQYF. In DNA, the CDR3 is TGCGCCAGCAGCTTTAGAGCGGGAGGACTGGATACGCAGTATTTT.

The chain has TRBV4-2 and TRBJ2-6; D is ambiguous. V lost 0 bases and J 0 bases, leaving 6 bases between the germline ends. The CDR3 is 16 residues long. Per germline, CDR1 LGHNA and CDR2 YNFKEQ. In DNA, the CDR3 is TGTGCCAGCAGCCAAGATCTAAGCTCTGGGGCCAACGTCCTGACTTTC. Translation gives CASSQDLSSGANVLTF.

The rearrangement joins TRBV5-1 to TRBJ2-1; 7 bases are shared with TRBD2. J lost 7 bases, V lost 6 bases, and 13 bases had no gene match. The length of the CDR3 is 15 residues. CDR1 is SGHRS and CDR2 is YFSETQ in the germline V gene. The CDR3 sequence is CASNTGLTAFNEQFF. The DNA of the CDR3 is TGCGCCAGCAACACGGGACTAACCGCGTTTAATGAGCAGTTCTTC.

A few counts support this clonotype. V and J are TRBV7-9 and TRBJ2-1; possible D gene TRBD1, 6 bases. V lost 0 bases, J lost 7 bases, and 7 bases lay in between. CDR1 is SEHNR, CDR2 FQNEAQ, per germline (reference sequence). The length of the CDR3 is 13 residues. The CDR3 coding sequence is TGTGCCAGCAGCTTAGCGGGACAAAATGAGCAGTTCTTC. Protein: CASSLAGQNEQFF.

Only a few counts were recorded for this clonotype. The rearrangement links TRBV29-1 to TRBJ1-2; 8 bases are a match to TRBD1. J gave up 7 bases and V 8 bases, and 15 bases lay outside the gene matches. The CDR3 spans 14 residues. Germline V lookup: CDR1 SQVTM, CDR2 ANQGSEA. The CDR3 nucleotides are TGCAGCACAAGACAGGGGTCTACGGATGGTGGCTACACCTTC. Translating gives CSTRQGSTDGGYTF.

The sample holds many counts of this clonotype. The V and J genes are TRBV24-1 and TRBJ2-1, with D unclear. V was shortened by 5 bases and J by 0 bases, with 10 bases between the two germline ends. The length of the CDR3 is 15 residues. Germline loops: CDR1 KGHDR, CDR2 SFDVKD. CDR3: CATSGSWGSYNEQFF. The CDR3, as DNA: TGTGCCACCAGTGGTAGCTGGGGCTCCTACAATGAGCAGTTCTTC.